A single sample gave rise to the 30 T cell receptor beta chains below, sequenced in a study of shared clonotypes between healthy human individuals. Produced via immunoSEQ multiplex PCR; TCRdb's table is partial and in-frame only. The top ten clones hold approximately 1.5% of a sample with about a million clones, about 76% of them seen once. Sequences were obtained from memory CD4+ T cells sorted from blood. Stated subset: CD45RA-negative fraction. These receptors were collected from a man aged 18 to 30 in good health.

V usage is TRBV19 and J usage is TRBJ1-1, with D possibly matching TRBD1 (5 bases). The germline V and J ends were trimmed by 6 bases and 5 bases, with 16 bases remaining between them. Germline-derived CDR1 and CDR2 are LNHDA and SQIVND (reference sequence). The CDR3 covers 14 residues. This chain's CDR3 is CASRRGTWGTEAFF. CDR3 DNA: TGTGCCAGTAGAAGAGGGACCTGGGGTACTGAAGCTTTCTTT.

The chain carries TRBV6-5 and TRBJ2-1; 7 nucleotides align to TRBD2. After removal of 5 bases from V and 7 bases from J, the junction contained 8 bases not matched to a gene. CDR1 and CDR2 (germline): MNHEY, SVGAGI. This CDR3 contains 14 residues. The CDR3 DNA reads as TGTGCCAGCAGTCCGGACTGGGGGGGGAATGAGCAGTTCTTC. Encoded protein: CASSPDWGGNEQFF.

The gene calls are TRBV27 and TRBJ2-2, with 7 bases fitting TRBD2. Germline CDR1 and CDR2: MNHEY and SMNVEV (reference sequence). This CDR3 is built from 14 residues. V dropped 2 bases and J dropped 4; count of bases not matched to a gene: 1. The CDR3 loop is CASSLGGVTGELFF. The CDR3 DNA reads TGTGCCAGCAGTTTAGGGGGGGTCACCGGGGAGCTGTTTTTT.

The V call is TRBV18, the J call TRBJ1-2, with no clear D. This CDR3 comprises 13 residues. The V gene lost 3 bases and the J gene lost 13 bases, with 18 bases spanning the gap. CDR1 and CDR2 (germline): KGHSH, LQKENI. The CDR3 reads CASSPGVQLLTTF. CDR3 sequence (DNA): TGTGCCAGCTCACCGGGAGTACAGCTCCTTACCACCTTC.

V is TRBV2 and J is TRBJ2-1; 7 nucleotides align to TRBD1. The CDR3 extends over 15 amino acids. Germline V gene lookup returns CDR1 SNHLY and CDR2 FYNNEI. With V trimmed by 6 bases and J by 5 bases, 10 bases remained unmatched. In nucleotides, the CDR3 is TGTGCCAGCAGCGAACTCGGGACAGCCAACAATGAGCAGTTCTTC. Residues: CASSELGTANNEQFF.

This chain links TRBV19 with TRBJ1-5; tentatively, D is TRBD1 (5 bases). Looked up from germline, CDR1 is LNHDA and CDR2 is SQIVND (reference sequence). The CDR3 contains 12 residues. V was cut by 8 bases and J by 4 bases, with 9 bases left in between. In nucleotides, the CDR3 is TGTGCCAGTCAGGGCAGGAATCAGCCCCAGCATTTT. This encodes CASQGRNQPQHF. The variable domain in full, with the rest retrieved from reference TRBV19 and TRBJ1-5, is DGGITQSPKYLFRKEGQNVTLSCEQNLNHDAMYWYRQDPGQGLRLIYYSQIVNDFQKGDIAEGYSVSREKKESFPLTVTSAQKNPTAFYLCASQGRNQPQHFGDGTRLSIL.

The gene calls are TRBV9 and TRBJ2-3; D gene unclear. Germline CDR1 is SGDLS and CDR2 is YYNGEE. This CDR3 is 16 amino acids long. V gave up 3 bases and J gave up 0 bases, with 14 bases separating them. The CDR3 loop is CASSGSNGASTDTQYF. The CDR3 region has the DNA TGTGCCAGCAGCGGCAGCAATGGAGCTAGCACAGATACGCAGTATTTT.

The chain carries TRBV10-3 and TRBJ2-5, with TRBD1 as a possible D gene (5 bases). The germline CDR1 and CDR2 sequences are ENHRY and SYGVKD. The CDR3 loop spans 12 amino acids. V lost 9 bases to trimming and J lost 2 bases, with 10 bases between them. The CDR3, as DNA: TGTGCCATTGGGGCAGGGCAAGAGACCCAGTACTTC. Its protein product is CAIGAGQETQYF.

About this clone: A single base separates this from a much larger clone, so it may be a read error. V and J are TRBV6-5 and TRBJ2-3, with 11 bases that match TRBD1. This CDR3 region has 15 residues. Trimming removed 5 bases from V and 1 base from J; junction bases left unmatched: 2. Germline CDR1 and CDR2: MNHEY and SVGAGI. The CDR3 DNA reads as TGTGCCAGCAGTCAGGGACAGGGGGGCACAGATACGCAGTATTTT. It is translated as CASSQGQGGTDTQYF.

Concerning this clone itself: A much larger clone differs from this one at a single base, so this may be a read error. V gene TRBV7-9 combines with J gene TRBJ2-5; D uncertain. CDR1 SEHNR and CDR2 FQNEAQ come from the germline V gene (reference sequence). The V end was cut by 1 base, the J end by 4 bases, with 7 bases between. The length of the CDR3 is 13 residues. The CDR3 nucleotides are TGTGCCAGCAGCTTAGAAAGGGCAGAGACCCAGTACTTC. Its translation: CASSLERAETQYF.

V usage is TRBV5-1 and J usage is TRBJ2-6; perhaps TRBD1 as D (6 bases). The germline CDR1 and CDR2 sequences are SGHRS and YFSETQ. The CDR3 runs to 16 residues. V lost 8 bases to trimming and J lost 1 base, with 16 bases between them. This CDR3 reads CASRTVGLSGANVLTF. The DNA of the CDR3 is TGCGCCAGTAGGACAGTTGGACTTTCTGGGGCCAACGTCCTGACTTTC. Looking up the rest from reference TRBV5-1 and TRBJ2-6 gives the full variable domain: KAGVTQTPRYLIKTRGQQVTLSCSPISGHRSVSWYQQTPGQGLQFLFEYFSETQRNKGNFPGRFSGRQFSNSRSEMNVSTLELGDSALYLCASRTVGLSGANVLTFGAGSRLTVL.

The CDR3 is CASSPQVFNEKLFF. DNA for the CDR3: TGTGCCAGCAGCCCACAGGTCTTTAATGAAAAACTGTTTTTT. V gene TRBV27 combines with J gene TRBJ1-4, with TRBD1 as a possible D gene (5 bases). The CDR3 is 14 amino acids. The germline V and J ends were trimmed by 6 bases and 4 bases, with 12 bases remaining between them. The germline V gene has CDR1 MNHEY and CDR2 SMNVEV (reference sequence).

This sequence joins TRBV19 and TRBJ1-5; 8 bases map to TRBD1. The CDR3 spans 13 residues. Germline CDR1 reads LNHDA; CDR2 reads SQIVND (reference sequence). Trimming at V came to 9 bases and at J to 6 bases, leaving 7 bases not matched to a gene. CDR3 coding DNA: TGTGCCAGCGGGGACAGGTCTTCTCAGCCCCAGCATTTT. Protein: CASGDRSSQPQHF.

This rearrangement joins TRBV19 to TRBJ2-3, with D perhaps matching TRBD1 or TRBD2 (5 bases each). The CDR3 length is 14 residues. CDR1 LNHDA and CDR2 SQIVND come from the germline V gene (reference sequence). Trimming took off 4 bases at V and 11 bases at J, with 19 bases between the two ends. DNA for the CDR3: TGTGCCAGTAGTAACCCAACCTCCGGGACCAAGCAGTATTTT. Its protein product is CASSNPTSGTKQYF.

The gene calls are TRBV2 and TRBJ2-3, with D possibly TRBD2 on 6 matching bases. Trimming took 11 bases from V and 2 from J, leaving 17 bases between them. CDR3 size: 14 residues. From germline, CDR1 is SNHLY and CDR2 FYNNEI. The CDR3 DNA sequence: TGTGCCGGGAGAGGGCTAGCGACCACAGATACGCAGTATTTT. Translated, it gives CAGRGLATTDTQYF.

V and J are TRBV30 and TRBJ2-3; D unresolved. The germline gives CDR1 GTSNPN, CDR2 SVGIG (reference sequence). V lost 3 bases and J 8 bases, leaving 9 bases between the germline ends. This CDR3 region has 11 residues. The chain's CDR3 is CAWRRSGTQYF. Here the CDR3 DNA reads TGTGCCTGGAGACGATCAGGTACGCAGTATTTT.

This clone appeared a single time. The genes are TRBV13 and TRBJ2-5, with 12 positions matching TRBD2. The CDR3 is made up of 16 amino acids. V lost 5 bases, J lost 5 bases, and 9 bases stayed unmatched. Germline CDR1 is PRHDT and CDR2 is FYEKMQ (reference sequence). The CDR3 DNA reads as TGTGCCAGCAGCGAGACTAGCGGGAGTTCTGGGGAGACCCAGTACTTC. Translated, it gives CASSETSGSSGETQYF.

About this clone itself: In the same sample, other DNA sequences code for this CDR3. The V gene is TRBV30, the J gene TRBJ1-2, with D possibly TRBD1 on 6 matching bases. V was trimmed by 0 bases and J by 1 base, leaving 9 bases between them. From germline, CDR1 is GTSNPN and CDR2 SVGIG (reference sequence). The CDR3 length is 14 residues. The DNA for the CDR3 is TGTGCCTGGAGTGTAGGGGGGAATAACTATGGCTACACCTTC. This encodes CAWSVGGNNYGYTF.

V gene TRBV19 combines with J gene TRBJ2-1, with TRBD2 matching over 13 bases. The germline gives CDR1 LNHDA, CDR2 SQIVND (reference sequence). CDR3 length: 15 amino acids. Losses at the gene ends were 8 bases for V and 9 bases for J; bases not matched to a gene: 10. CDR3 protein: CASGRTSGRSGEQFF. In nucleotides, the CDR3 is TGTGCCAGTGGACGGACTAGCGGGAGATCGGGTGAGCAGTTCTTC.

This clone was seen only once. The rearrangement joins TRBV5-1 to TRBJ1-1; D is undetermined. The CDR3 loop spans 14 amino acids. Germline values: CDR1 SGHRS, CDR2 YFSETQ. Trimming removed 2 bases from V and 4 bases from J, with 12 bases in between. CDR3 in amino acids: CASSLRGQSTEAFF. CDR3 DNA sequence: TGCGCCAGCAGCTTACGGGGTCAGAGCACTGAAGCTTTCTTT.

The V and J genes are TRBV7-2 and TRBJ2-7; TRBD2 aligns across 9 bases. J was trimmed by 9 bases and V by 4 bases; bases with no gene match: 10. Germline CDR1 and CDR2: SGHTA and FQGNSA. CDR3 length equals 14 residues. The DNA for the CDR3 is TGTGCCAGCAGCTCTACCGGGACTAGCTTGGGGCAGTACTTC. Translated, it gives CASSSTGTSLGQYF.

This clone was counted a single time. The V and J genes are TRBV9 and TRBJ2-7, with TRBD2 matching over 11 bases. Germline CDR1 and CDR2: SGDLS and YYNGEE. The J segment lost 2 bases and the V segment lost 1 base, leaving 2 bases of the junction unmatched. The CDR3 totals 15 residues. In DNA form, the CDR3 reads TGTGCCAGCAGCGTAACTAGCGGGAGCGCCTACGAGCAGTACTTC. The encoded protein is CASSVTSGSAYEQYF.

The chain uses TRBV6-1 and TRBJ1-6; TRBD1 matches at 8 bases. CDR3 size: 16 residues. Trimming cost V 0 bases and J 10 bases; bases outside gene matches: 8. Germline V gene sequence: CDR1 MNHNS, CDR2 SASEGT. DNA of the CDR3: TGTGCCAGCAGTGAAGCGCCAGGGGGCTCACGATCACCCCTCCACTTT. The encoded protein is CASSEAPGGSRSPLHF.

This chain uses TRBV7-2 with TRBJ2-2; the D is unclear. The CDR3 covers 12 residues. Trimming pared 5 bases from V and 9 bases from J, leaving 10 bases between. Germline V gene sequence: CDR1 SGHTA, CDR2 FQGNSA. The chain's CDR3 is CASSRALRELFF. CDR3 DNA sequence: TGTGCCAGCAGCCGAGCCCTCCGGGAGCTGTTTTTT.

CDR3 protein: CASSLSRDQPQHF. Written as DNA, the CDR3 is TGTGCCAGCAGCTTATCCAGAGACCAGCCCCAGCATTTT. The chain is built from TRBV11-2 and TRBJ1-5; D remains unclear. The germline V gene has CDR1 SGHAT and CDR2 FQNNGV. CDR3 size: 13 residues. V was clipped by 2 bases and J by 7 bases, with 9 bases between them. Supplemented by reference TRBV11-2 and TRBJ1-5, the full variable domain reads EAGVAQSPRYKIIEKRQSVAFWCNPISGHATLYWYQQILGQGPKLLIQFQNNGVVDDSQLPKDRFSAERLKGVDSTLKIQPAKLEDSAVYLCASSLSRDQPQHFGDGTRLSIL.

The V call is TRBV5-1, the J call TRBJ2-5, with TRBD2 matching over 15 bases. V shed 0 bases and J 5 bases; nucleotides not matched to a gene: 8. Germline values: CDR1 SGHRS, CDR2 YFSETQ. The CDR3 has 18 amino acids. CDR3 DNA: TGCGCCAGCAGCTTGGGCCGGAGGACTAGCGGGAGGGGGGAGACCCAGTACTTC. Protein sequence: CASSLGRRTSGRGETQYF.

V and J are TRBV6-5 and TRBJ1-5, with TRBD1 matching 9 bases. J gave up 4 bases and V 6 bases, and 7 bases lay outside the gene matches. The CDR3 contains 15 residues. CDR1 and CDR2 (germline): MNHEY, SVGAGI. CDR3 DNA: TGTGCCAGCAGAGGGACAGGGATGGGGAATCAGCCCCAGCATTTT. Protein sequence: CASRGTGMGNQPQHF.

A note on this clone: In the same sample, other DNA sequences code for this CDR3. J is TRBJ2-2 and V is TRBV7-3; D is perhaps TRBD2 (5 bases). The germline CDR1 and CDR2 sequences are SGHTA and FQGTGA. This CDR3 comprises 13 residues. V gave up 3 bases and J gave up 3 bases, with 5 bases separating them. The CDR3 DNA follows: TGTGCCAGCAGCTTCGGGGACACCGGGGAGCTGTTTTTT. This translates into CASSFGDTGELFF. The variable domain in full, with the rest retrieved from reference TRBV7-3 and TRBJ2-2, is GAGVSQTPSNKVTEKGKYVELRCDPISGHTALYWYRQSLGQGPEFLIYFQGTGAADDSGLPNDRFFAVRPEGSVSTLKIQRTERGDSAVYLCASSFGDTGELFFGEGSRLTVL.

The chain links TRBV2 to TRBJ1-4; TRBD1 is a possible D gene (5 bases). Between the trimmed V and J ends, which lost 9 bases and 5 bases, there was a span of 16 bases. The CDR3 loop spans 14 amino acids. In germline, CDR1 is SNHLY, CDR2 FYNNEI. The CDR3 nucleotides read TGTGCCAGTAGACCAGGGAATGGGAATGAAAAACTGTTTTTT. It is translated as CASRPGNGNEKLFF.

The chain employs TRBV7-3 and TRBJ2-2; D is uncertain. The germline CDR1 and CDR2 sequences are SGHTA and FQGTGA. Trimming took 5 bases from V and 4 from J, leaving 11 bases between them. The CDR3 sequence is 14 residues long. In DNA form, the CDR3 reads TGTGCCAGCAGCGAAGCGCCCGGCACCGGGGAGCTGTTTTTT. Translation gives CASSEAPGTGELFF. Full variable domain (remainder filled in from reference TRBV7-3 and TRBJ2-2): GAGVSQTPSNKVTEKGKYVELRCDPISGHTALYWYRQSLGQGPEFLIYFQGTGAADDSGLPNDRFFAVRPEGSVSTLKIQRTERGDSAVYLCASSEAPGTGELFFGEGSRLTVL.